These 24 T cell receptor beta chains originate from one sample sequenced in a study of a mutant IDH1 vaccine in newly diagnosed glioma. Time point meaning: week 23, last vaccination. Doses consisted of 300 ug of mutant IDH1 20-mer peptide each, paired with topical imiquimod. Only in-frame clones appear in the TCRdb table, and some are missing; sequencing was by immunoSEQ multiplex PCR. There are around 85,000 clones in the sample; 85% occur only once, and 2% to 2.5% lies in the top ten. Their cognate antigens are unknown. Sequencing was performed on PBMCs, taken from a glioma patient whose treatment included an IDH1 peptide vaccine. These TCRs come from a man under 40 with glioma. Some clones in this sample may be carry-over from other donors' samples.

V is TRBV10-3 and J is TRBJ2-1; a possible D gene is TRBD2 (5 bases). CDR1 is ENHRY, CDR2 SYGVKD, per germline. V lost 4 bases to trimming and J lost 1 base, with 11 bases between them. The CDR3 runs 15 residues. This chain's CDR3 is CAISGSGGSYNEQFF. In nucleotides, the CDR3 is TGTGCCATCAGTGGAAGCGGTGGTTCCTACAATGAGCAGTTCTTC.

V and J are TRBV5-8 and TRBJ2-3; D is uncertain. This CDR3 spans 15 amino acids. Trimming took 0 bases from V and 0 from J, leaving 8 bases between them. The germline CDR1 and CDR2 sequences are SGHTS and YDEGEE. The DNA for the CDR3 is TGTGCCAGCAGCTTGGGGAGTGGGAGCACAGATACGCAGTATTTT. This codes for CASSLGSGSTDTQYF.

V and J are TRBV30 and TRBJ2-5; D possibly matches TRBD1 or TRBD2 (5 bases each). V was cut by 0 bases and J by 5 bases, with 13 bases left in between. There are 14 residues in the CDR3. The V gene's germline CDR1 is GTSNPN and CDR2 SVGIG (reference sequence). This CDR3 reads CAWSVSSWGETQYF. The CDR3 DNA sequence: TGTGCCTGGAGTGTATCCTCCTGGGGGGAGACCCAGTACTTC.

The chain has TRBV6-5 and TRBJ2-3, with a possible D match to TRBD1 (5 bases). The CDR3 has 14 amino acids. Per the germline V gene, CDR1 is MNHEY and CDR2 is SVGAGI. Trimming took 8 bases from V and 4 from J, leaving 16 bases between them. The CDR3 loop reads CASSQTAPSDTQYF. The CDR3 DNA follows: TGTGCCAGCTCTCAGACAGCCCCTTCAGATACGCAGTATTTT.

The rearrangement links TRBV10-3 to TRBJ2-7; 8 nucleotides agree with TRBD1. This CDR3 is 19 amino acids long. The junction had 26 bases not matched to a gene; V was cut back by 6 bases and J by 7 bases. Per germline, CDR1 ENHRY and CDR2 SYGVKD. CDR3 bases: TGTGCCATCAGCTCACAGATACTCACCGGGACAGGCCCTTCGGGGGAGCAGTACTTC. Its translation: CAISSQILTGTGPSGEQYF.

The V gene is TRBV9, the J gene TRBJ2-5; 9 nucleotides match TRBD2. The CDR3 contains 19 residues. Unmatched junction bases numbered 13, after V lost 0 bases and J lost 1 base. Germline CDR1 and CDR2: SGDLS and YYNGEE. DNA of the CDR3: TGTGCCAGCAGCGTAGACGGGCGGGTAGCGGGGGCCTTCCAAGAGACCCAGTACTTC. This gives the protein CASSVDGRVAGAFQETQYF.

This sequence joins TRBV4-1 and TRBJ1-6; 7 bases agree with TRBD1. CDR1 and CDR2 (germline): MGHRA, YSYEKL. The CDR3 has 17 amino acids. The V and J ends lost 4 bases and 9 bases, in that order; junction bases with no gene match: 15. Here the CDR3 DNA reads TGCGCCAGCAGCCTCGGGACAGCCCCTCTCGGGTTTTCACCCCTCCACTTT. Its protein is CASSLGTAPLGFSPLHF.

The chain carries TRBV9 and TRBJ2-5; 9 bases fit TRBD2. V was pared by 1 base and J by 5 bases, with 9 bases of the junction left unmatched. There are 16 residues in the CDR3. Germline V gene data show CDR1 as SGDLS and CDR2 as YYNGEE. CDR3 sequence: CASSVNRGRAGETQYF. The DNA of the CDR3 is TGTGCCAGCAGCGTAAACCGCGGGAGGGCCGGGGAGACCCAGTACTTC.

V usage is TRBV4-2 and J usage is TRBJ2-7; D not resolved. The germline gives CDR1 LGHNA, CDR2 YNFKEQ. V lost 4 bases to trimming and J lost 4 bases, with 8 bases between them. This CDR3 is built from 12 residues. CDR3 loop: CASSLSPYEQYF. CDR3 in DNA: TGTGCCAGCAGCCTTTCCCCGTACGAGCAGTACTTC.

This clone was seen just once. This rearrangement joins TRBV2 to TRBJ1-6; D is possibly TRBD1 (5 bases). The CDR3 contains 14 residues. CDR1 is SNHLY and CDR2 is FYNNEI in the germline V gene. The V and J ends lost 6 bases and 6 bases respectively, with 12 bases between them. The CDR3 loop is CASRQTVTNSPLHF. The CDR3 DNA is TGTGCCAGCAGGCAGACAGTCACTAATTCACCCCTCCACTTT.

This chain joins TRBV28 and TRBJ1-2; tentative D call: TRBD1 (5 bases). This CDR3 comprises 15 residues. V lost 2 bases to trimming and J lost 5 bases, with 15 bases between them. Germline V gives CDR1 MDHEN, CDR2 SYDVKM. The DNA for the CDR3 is TGTGCCAGCAGTTTACCTGCAGGGAATAGGTATGGCTACACCTTC. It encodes CASSLPAGNRYGYTF.

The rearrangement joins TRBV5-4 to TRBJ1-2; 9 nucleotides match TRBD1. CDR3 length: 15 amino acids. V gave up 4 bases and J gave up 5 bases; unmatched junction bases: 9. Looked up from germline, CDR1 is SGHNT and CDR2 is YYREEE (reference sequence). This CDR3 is CASSISRDRDYGYTF. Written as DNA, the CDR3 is TGTGCCAGCAGCATTAGCCGGGACAGGGATTATGGCTACACCTTC.

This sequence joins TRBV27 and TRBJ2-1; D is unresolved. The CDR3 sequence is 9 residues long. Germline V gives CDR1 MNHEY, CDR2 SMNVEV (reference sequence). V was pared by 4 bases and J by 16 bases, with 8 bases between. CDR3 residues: CASSSSPFF. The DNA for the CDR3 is TGTGCCAGCAGTTCCTCGCCTTTCTTC.

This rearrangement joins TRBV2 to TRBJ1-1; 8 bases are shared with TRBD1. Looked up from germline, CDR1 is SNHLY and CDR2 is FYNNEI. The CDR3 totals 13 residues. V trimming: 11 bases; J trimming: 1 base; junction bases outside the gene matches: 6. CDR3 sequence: CALRQGANTEAFF. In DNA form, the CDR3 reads TGTGCCTTACGGCAGGGGGCGAACACTGAAGCTTTCTTT. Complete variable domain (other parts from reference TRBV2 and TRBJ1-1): EPEVTQTPSHQVTQMGQEVILRCVPISNHLYFYWYRQILGQKVEFLVSFYNNEISEKSEIFDDQFSVERPDGSNFTLKIRSTKLEDSAMYFCALRQGANTEAFFGQGTRLTVV.

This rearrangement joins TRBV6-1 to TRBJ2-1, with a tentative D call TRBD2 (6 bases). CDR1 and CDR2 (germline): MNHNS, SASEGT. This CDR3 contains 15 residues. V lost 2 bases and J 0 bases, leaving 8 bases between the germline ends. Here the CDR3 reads CASSELGGSYNEQFF. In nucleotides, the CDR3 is TGTGCCAGCAGTGAATTGGGGGGCTCCTACAATGAGCAGTTCTTC.

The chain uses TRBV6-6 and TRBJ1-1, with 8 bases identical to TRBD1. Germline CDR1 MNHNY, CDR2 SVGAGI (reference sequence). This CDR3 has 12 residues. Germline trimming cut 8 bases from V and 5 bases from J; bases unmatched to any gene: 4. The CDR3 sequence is CASAGGRTEAFF. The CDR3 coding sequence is TGTGCCAGCGCAGGGGGCCGGACTGAAGCTTTCTTT.

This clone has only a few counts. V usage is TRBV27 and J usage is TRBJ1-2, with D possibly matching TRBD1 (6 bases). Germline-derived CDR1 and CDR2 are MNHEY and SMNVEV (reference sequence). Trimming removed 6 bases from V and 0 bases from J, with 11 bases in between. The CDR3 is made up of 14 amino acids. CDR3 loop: CASSLQGANYGYTF. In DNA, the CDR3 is TGTGCCAGCAGCCTACAGGGAGCTAACTATGGCTACACCTTC.

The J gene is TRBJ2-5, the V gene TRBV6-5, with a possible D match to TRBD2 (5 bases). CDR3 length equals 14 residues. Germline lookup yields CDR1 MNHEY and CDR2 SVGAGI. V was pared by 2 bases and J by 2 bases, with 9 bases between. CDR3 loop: CASSYKSGQETQYF. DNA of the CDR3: TGTGCCAGCAGTTACAAAAGCGGTCAAGAGACCCAGTACTTC.

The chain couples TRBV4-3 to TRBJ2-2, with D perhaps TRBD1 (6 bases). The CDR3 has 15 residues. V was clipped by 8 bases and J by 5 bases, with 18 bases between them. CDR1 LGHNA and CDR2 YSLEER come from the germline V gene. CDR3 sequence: CASSAGTSGTGELFF. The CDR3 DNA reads TGCGCCAGCTCCGCCGGGACAAGTGGGACCGGGGAGCTGTTTTTT.

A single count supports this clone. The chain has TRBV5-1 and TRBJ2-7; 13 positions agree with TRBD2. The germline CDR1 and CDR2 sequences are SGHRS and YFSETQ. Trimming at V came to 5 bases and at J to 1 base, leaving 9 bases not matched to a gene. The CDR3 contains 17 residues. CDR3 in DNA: TGCGCCAGCAGATGGACTAGCGGGAGCCTAAGGTCCTACGAGCAGTACTTC. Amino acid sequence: CASRWTSGSLRSYEQYF.

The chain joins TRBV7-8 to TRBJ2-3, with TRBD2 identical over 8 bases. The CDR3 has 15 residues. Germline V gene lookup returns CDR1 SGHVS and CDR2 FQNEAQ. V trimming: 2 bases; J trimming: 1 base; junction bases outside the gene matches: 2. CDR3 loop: CASSLSAGGTDTQYF. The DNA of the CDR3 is TGTGCCAGCAGCTTATCAGCGGGGGGCACAGATACGCAGTATTTT.

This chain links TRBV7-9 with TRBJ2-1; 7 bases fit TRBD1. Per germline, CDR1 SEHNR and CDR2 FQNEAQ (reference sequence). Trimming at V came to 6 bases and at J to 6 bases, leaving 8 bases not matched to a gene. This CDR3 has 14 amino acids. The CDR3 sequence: CASRAGTEVNEQFF. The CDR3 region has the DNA TGTGCCAGCAGGGCCGGGACAGAAGTCAATGAGCAGTTCTTC.

The CDR3 DNA is TGTGCCAGCAGCTCCTCCCTAGACCAGCCCCAGCATTTT. Its protein is CASSSSLDQPQHF. The chain combines TRBV13 with TRBJ1-5, with D uncertain. The V and J ends lost 4 bases and 7 bases respectively, with 11 bases between them. This CDR3 contains 13 residues. The V gene's germline CDR1 is PRHDT and CDR2 FYEKMQ (reference sequence).

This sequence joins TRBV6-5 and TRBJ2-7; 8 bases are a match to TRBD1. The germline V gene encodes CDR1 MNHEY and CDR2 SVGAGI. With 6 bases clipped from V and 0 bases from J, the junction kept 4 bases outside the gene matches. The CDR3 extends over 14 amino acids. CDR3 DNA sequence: TGTGCCAGCAGGGAAGGACAGGGCTCCTACGAGCAGTACTTC. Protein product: CASREGQGSYEQYF.